The entry below gives a single TCR beta chain sequence along with its context. Antigen unknown. The data derive from a study of monozygotic twins with inflammatory bowel disease. Study-wide results and limits: Diversity of TCRbeta measured by inverse Simpson was lower in IBD patients than in healthy co-twins.

This CDR3 spans 15 amino acids. Germline V CDR1 and CDR2: KGHSH, LQKENI. TCRdb reprocessed the 5' RACE reads and stores each CDR3 protein as one record, lacking DNA. This sample's table has fewer than 200,000 distinct CDR3 sequences. The sequencing input was blood. The source of this sequence is a human donor with ulcerative colitis or Crohn's disease, or a healthy co-twin of an affected twin (not recorded which). The rearrangement links TRBV18 to TRBJ2-7; absent DNA, TCRdb's TRBD1 call cannot be checked. The CDR3 sequence: CASSPQGQGFNEQYF.